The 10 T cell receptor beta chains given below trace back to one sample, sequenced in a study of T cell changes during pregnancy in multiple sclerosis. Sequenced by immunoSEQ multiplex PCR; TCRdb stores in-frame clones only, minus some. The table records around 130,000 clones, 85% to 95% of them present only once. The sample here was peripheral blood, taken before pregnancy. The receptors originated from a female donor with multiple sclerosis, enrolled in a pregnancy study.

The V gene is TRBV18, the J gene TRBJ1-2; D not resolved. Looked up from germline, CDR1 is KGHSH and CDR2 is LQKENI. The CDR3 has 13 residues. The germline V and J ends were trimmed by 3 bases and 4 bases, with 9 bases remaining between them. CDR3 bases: TGTGCCAGCTCACCCGACGACTCCTATGGCTACACCTTC. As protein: CASSPDDSYGYTF.

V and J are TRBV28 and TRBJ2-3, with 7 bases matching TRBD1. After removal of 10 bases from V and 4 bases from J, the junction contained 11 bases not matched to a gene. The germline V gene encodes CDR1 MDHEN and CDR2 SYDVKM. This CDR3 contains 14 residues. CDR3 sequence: CATNPWDSPDTQYF. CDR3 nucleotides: TGTGCCACCAATCCATGGGACAGCCCAGATACGCAGTATTTT. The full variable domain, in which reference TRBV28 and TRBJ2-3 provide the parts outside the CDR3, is DVKVTQSSRYLVKRTGEKVFLECVQDMDHENMFWYRQDPGLGLRLIYFSYDVKMKEKGDIPEGYSVSREKKERFSLILESASTNQTSMYLCATNPWDSPDTQYFGPGTRLTVL.

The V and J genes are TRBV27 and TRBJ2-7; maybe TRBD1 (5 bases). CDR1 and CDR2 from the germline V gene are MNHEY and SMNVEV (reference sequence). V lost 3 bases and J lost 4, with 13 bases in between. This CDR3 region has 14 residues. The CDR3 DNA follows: TGTGCCAGCAGTTTGGCAGGGCCCTTTTACGAGCAGTACTTC. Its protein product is CASSLAGPFYEQYF.

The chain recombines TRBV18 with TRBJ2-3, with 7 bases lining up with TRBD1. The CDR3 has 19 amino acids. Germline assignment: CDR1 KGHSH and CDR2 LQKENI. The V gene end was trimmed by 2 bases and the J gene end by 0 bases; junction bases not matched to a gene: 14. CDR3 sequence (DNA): TGTGCCAGCTCACCAAAGCGCCTTCAGGGACAGATTAGCACAGATACGCAGTATTTT. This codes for CASSPKRLQGQISTDTQYF.

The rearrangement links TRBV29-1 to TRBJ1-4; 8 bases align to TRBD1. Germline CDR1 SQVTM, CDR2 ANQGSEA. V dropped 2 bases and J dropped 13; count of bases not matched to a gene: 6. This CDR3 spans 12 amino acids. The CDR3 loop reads CSVETGGRGLFF. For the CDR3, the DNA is TGCAGCGTTGAAACAGGGGGAAGGGGACTGTTTTTT.

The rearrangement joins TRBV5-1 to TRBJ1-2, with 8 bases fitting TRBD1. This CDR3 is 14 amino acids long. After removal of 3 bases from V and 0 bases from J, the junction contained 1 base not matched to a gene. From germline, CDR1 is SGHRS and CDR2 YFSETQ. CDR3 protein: CASSWDRSNYGYTF. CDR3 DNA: TGCGCCAGCAGCTGGGACAGGTCTAACTATGGCTACACCTTC. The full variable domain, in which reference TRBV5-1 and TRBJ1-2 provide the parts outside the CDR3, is KAGVTQTPRYLIKTRGQQVTLSCSPISGHRSVSWYQQTPGQGLQFLFEYFSETQRNKGNFPGRFSGRQFSNSRSEMNVSTLELGDSALYLCASSWDRSNYGYTFGSGTRLTVV.

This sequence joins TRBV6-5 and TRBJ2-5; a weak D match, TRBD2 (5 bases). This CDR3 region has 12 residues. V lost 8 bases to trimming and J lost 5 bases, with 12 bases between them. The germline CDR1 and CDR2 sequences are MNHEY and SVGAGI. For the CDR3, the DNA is TGTGCCAGCGGCCCGGGGTTGGAGACCCAGTACTTC. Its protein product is CASGPGLETQYF.

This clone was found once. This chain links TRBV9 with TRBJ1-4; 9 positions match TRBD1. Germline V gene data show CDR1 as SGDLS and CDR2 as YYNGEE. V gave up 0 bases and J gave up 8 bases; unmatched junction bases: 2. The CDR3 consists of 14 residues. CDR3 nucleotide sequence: TGTGCCAGCAGCGTAGATGGACAGGGGGAAAAACTGTTTTTT. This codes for CASSVDGQGEKLFF.

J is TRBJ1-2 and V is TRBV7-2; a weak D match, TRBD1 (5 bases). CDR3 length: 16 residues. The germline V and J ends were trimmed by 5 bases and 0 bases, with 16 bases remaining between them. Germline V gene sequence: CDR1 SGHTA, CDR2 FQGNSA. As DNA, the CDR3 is TGTGCCAGCAGCCTCAACCCGACAGCCACTAACTATGGCTACACCTTC. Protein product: CASSLNPTATNYGYTF.

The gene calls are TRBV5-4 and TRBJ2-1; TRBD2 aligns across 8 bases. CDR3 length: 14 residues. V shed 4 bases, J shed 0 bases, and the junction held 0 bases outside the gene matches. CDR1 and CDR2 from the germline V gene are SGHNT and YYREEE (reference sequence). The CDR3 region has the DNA TGTGCCAGCAGCCGGGGGGGCTCCTACAATGAGCAGTTCTTC. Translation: CASSRGGSYNEQFF.